These 2 T cell receptor beta chains were sequenced from one sample in a study of monozygotic twins with inflammatory bowel disease (dated by TCRdb to between 2018 and 2020). Libraries came from 5' RACE. Sequencing instrument: Illumina HiSeq 2500. Each CDR3 protein sequence appears as one entry after TCRdb reprocessed the reads, and no DNA is included. This sample's table contains nearly 450,000 distinct CDR3 sequences. 2% to 2.5% of the sample rests with the top ten. The sample was blood. Receptors were obtained from a human donor with ulcerative colitis or Crohn's disease, or a healthy co-twin of an affected twin (not recorded which).

The chain uses TRBV7-2 and TRBJ1-2. The CDR3 runs to 13 residues. Germline V CDR1 and CDR2: SGHTA, FQGNSA. The CDR3 reads CASSLGGIGGYTF.

The chain couples TRBV3-1 to TRBJ2-1; lacking DNA, the TRBD1 call made by TCRdb goes unchecked. This CDR3 comprises 15 residues. Germline assignment: CDR1 LGHDT and CDR2 YNNKEL (reference sequence). The CDR3 region is CASSHGSGTSNEQFF.